Listed below are T cell receptor beta chains from one sample, sequenced in a study of T-cell reconstitution after alpha-beta-depleted transplantation in children. TCRdb analysed the PCR reads with MiXCR anew, one entry per CDR3 protein. The table shows 70,000 to 95,000 distinct CDR3 sequences, with 12% occurring only once. The sample consisted of PBMCs from the stem cell graft donor, taken from the stem cell graft. The source is a human donor who donated a stem cell graft to a child with inherited bone marrow failure. The CDR3 runs from the conserved cysteine through the conserved F or W. D genes are given only for firm matches. Clone size is given for some rows only: seen once, a few or many times, or a class if the clone is expanded.

clone size: many; V gene: TRBV11-2; J gene: TRBJ1-5; D gene: TRBD1; CDR3 DNA: TGTGCCAGCAGCCAAGGACAGGCCAGCAATCAGCCCCAGCATTTT; CDR3 protein: CASSQGQASNQPQHF
clone size: -; V gene: TRBV6-2/TRBV6-3; J gene: TRBJ1-1; D gene: -; CDR3 DNA: TGTGCCAGCGCCGCCGGGGGCATCACTGAAGCTTTCTTT; CDR3 protein: CASAAGGITEAFF
clone size: -; V gene: TRBV20-1; J gene: TRBJ2-2; D gene: TRBD2; CDR3 DNA: TGCAGTGCTAGAACCTCGGGGGGGAACACCGGGGAGCTGTTTTTT; CDR3 protein: CSARTSGGNTGELFF
clone size: few; V gene: TRBV24-1; J gene: TRBJ1-2; D gene: -; CDR3 DNA: TGTGCCACCTTACGGGCAGCATATGGCTACACCTTC; CDR3 protein: CATLRAAYGYTF
clone size: many; V gene: TRBV11-2; J gene: TRBJ2-7; D gene: TRBD1; CDR3 DNA: TGTGCCAGCAGCTCAATACAGGGGGTGAGCTCCTACGAGCAGTACTTC; CDR3 protein: CASSSIQGVSSYEQYF
clone size: many; V gene: TRBV9; J gene: TRBJ2-1; D gene: -; CDR3 DNA: TGTGCCAGCAGCACCGGGGACCCGAACTCGTGGGATGAGCAGTTCTTC; CDR3 protein: CASSTGDPNSWDEQFF
clone size: many; V gene: TRBV3-1; J gene: TRBJ2-3; D gene: -; CDR3 DNA: TGTGCCAGCAGCCGGTTACACACAGATACGCAGTATTTT; CDR3 protein: CASSRLHTDTQYF
clone size: many; V gene: TRBV25-1; J gene: TRBJ2-2; D gene: TRBD2; CDR3 DNA: TGTGCCAGCAGTGAATATCCGGGGGGGACCGGGGAGCTGTTTTTT; CDR3 protein: CASSEYPGGTGELFF
clone size: -; V gene: TRBV4-2; J gene: TRBJ2-7; D gene: TRBD1; CDR3 DNA: TGTGCCAGCAGCGATGGGACAGGGGGCGAGGACGAGCAGTACTTC; CDR3 protein: CASSDGTGGEDEQYF
clone size: many; V gene: TRBV6-5; J gene: TRBJ2-7; D gene: -; CDR3 DNA: TGTGCCAGCAGCAGGGGTACGGGCGAGCAGTACTTC; CDR3 protein: CASSRGTGEQYF
clone size: many; V gene: TRBV20-1; J gene: TRBJ2-2; D gene: -; CDR3 DNA: TGCAGTGCTAGAGGAGGGAACACCGGGGAGCTGTTTTTT; CDR3 protein: CSARGGNTGELFF
clone size: many; V gene: TRBV5-1; J gene: TRBJ2-7; D gene: TRBD2; CDR3 DNA: TGCGCCAGCAGCTTGGCCAGCGGGAGGGCGGGGGAGCAGTACTTC; CDR3 protein: CASSLASGRAGEQYF
clone size: many; V gene: TRBV29-1; J gene: TRBJ2-3; D gene: -; CDR3 DNA: TGCAGCGTCTCCGGCCCTTCGCGCGGATCCCCGGATACGCAGTATTTT; CDR3 protein: CSVSGPSRGSPDTQYF
clone size: many; V gene: TRBV7-2; J gene: TRBJ2-2; D gene: TRBD1; CDR3 DNA: TGTGCCAGCAGCTTAGCAGGGACAGCAAGCACCGGGGAGCTGTTTTTT; CDR3 protein: CASSLAGTASTGELFF
clone size: many; V gene: TRBV4-2; J gene: TRBJ2-7; D gene: TRBD2; CDR3 DNA: TGTGCCAGCAGCCTTGCTAGCGGGGGGGACTTCGAGCAGTACTTC; CDR3 protein: CASSLASGGDFEQYF
clone size: many; V gene: TRBV7-2; J gene: TRBJ2-2; D gene: -; CDR3 DNA: TGTGCCAGCAGCCCCCGGGACCAGAACACCGGGGAGCTGTTTTTT; CDR3 protein: CASSPRDQNTGELFF
clone size: many; V gene: TRBV20-1; J gene: TRBJ1-3; D gene: -; CDR3 DNA: TGCAGTGCCCCCGAACCCTCGGGCTCTGGAAACACCATATATTTT; CDR3 protein: CSAPEPSGSGNTIYF
clone size: many; V gene: TRBV21-1; J gene: TRBJ1-6; D gene: -; CDR3 DNA: TGTGCCAGCAGGTCAAGATGGACAAGTCCCAATTCACCCCTCCACTTT; CDR3 protein: CASRSRWTSPNSPLHF
clone size: many; V gene: TRBV5-1; J gene: TRBJ2-1; D gene: -; CDR3 DNA: TGCGCCAGCAGCTCCCAGGGTTACAATGAGCAGTTCTTC; CDR3 protein: CASSSQGYNEQFF
clone size: -; V gene: TRBV4-2; J gene: TRBJ2-1; D gene: -; CDR3 DNA: TGTGCCAGCAGCCCCACACTCTCCTGCAATGAGCAGTTCTTC; CDR3 protein: CASSPTLSCNEQFF
clone size: many; V gene: TRBV7-3; J gene: TRBJ2-1; D gene: -; CDR3 DNA: TGTGCCAGCAGCTTAACTATTGGACCCGTCAATGAGCAGTTCTTC; CDR3 protein: CASSLTIGPVNEQFF
clone size: many; V gene: TRBV28; J gene: TRBJ1-5; D gene: -; CDR3 DNA: TGTGCCAGCAGTCACGGCGGGAAGCCCCAGCATTTT; CDR3 protein: CASSHGGKPQHF
clone size: -; V gene: TRBV29-1; J gene: TRBJ1-5; D gene: TRBD1; CDR3 DNA: TGCAGCGTTGAAGGGGACAGGGGGGGAGGTGGCAATCAGCCCCAGCATTTT; CDR3 protein: CSVEGDRGGGGNQPQHF
clone size: many; V gene: TRBV9; J gene: TRBJ2-7; D gene: TRBD2; CDR3 DNA: TGTGCCAGCAGCGTAGGAAGCGGGGCCCCCTACGAGCAGTACTTC; CDR3 protein: CASSVGSGAPYEQYF
clone size: few; V gene: TRBV20-1; J gene: TRBJ2-5; D gene: TRBD1; CDR3 DNA: TGCAGTGCTAGAGATCCCCCCAGGGGGAAAGAGACCCAGTACTTC; CDR3 protein: CSARDPPRGKETQYF
clone size: few; V gene: TRBV11-2; J gene: TRBJ1-1; D gene: -; CDR3 DNA: TGTGCCAGCAGCCGACAGATCATGAACACTGAAGCTTTCTTT; CDR3 protein: CASSRQIMNTEAFF
clone size: few; V gene: TRBV7-2; J gene: TRBJ2-5; D gene: -; CDR3 DNA: TGTGCCAGCAGCCCCTCTAGCAGACAAGAGACCCAGTACTTC; CDR3 protein: CASSPSSRQETQYF
clone size: -; V gene: TRBV3-1; J gene: TRBJ1-5; D gene: TRBD1; CDR3 DNA: TGTGCCAGCAGCATCCTCAGACAGGGGAGAAATCAGCCCCAGCATTTT; CDR3 protein: CASSILRQGRNQPQHF
clone size: many; V gene: TRBV4-2; J gene: TRBJ2-7; D gene: -; CDR3 DNA: TGTGCCAGCAGCCAAGATCAACAGGATATCTACGAGCAGTACTTC; CDR3 protein: CASSQDQQDIYEQYF
clone size: many; V gene: TRBV2; J gene: TRBJ2-7; D gene: TRBD1; CDR3 DNA: TGTGCCAGCAGTGAACAGGGGGCCTCCTACGAGCAGTACTTC; CDR3 protein: CASSEQGASYEQYF
clone size: many; V gene: TRBV7-2; J gene: TRBJ2-5; D gene: TRBD2; CDR3 DNA: TGTGCCAGCAGCTTAGCGCGTCTCCGGGGGGGGTGGCAAGAGACCCAGTACTTC; CDR3 protein: CASSLARLRGGWQETQYF
clone size: many; V gene: TRBV27; J gene: TRBJ2-1; D gene: TRBD2; CDR3 DNA: TGTGCCACCAGACTAGCGGGAGGGCCTGGCCCCGGGAATGAGCAAATCTTC; CDR3 protein: CATRLAGGPGPGNEQIF
clone size: many; V gene: TRBV20-1; J gene: TRBJ1-2; D gene: -; CDR3 DNA: TGCAGTGCTAATCCTGACTATGGCTACACCTTC; CDR3 protein: CSANPDYGYTF
clone size: many; V gene: TRBV5-1; J gene: TRBJ2-7; D gene: -; CDR3 DNA: TGCGCCAGCAGCCCCTCTCGGGAGAGCTCCTACGAGCAGTACTTC; CDR3 protein: CASSPSRESSYEQYF
clone size: many; V gene: TRBV5-6; J gene: TRBJ2-1; D gene: -; CDR3 DNA: TGTGCCAGCAGCCGGGACTTTTTCTACAATGAGCAGTTCTTC; CDR3 protein: CASSRDFFYNEQFF
clone size: few; V gene: TRBV29-1; J gene: TRBJ2-2; D gene: -; CDR3 DNA: TGCAGCGTTCCCCCCCACGCCAGGCCGGATACCGGGGAGCTGTTTTTT; CDR3 protein: CSVPPHARPDTGELFF
clone size: many; V gene: TRBV20-1; J gene: TRBJ1-6; D gene: TRBD1; CDR3 DNA: TGCAGTGCTAGATCAACCGGGACAGGTTTAAATTCACCCCTCCACTTT; CDR3 protein: CSARSTGTGLNSPLHF
clone size: many; V gene: TRBV7-9; J gene: TRBJ2-3; D gene: -; CDR3 DNA: TGTGCCAGCAGCTTAATGGGGGCTACGCAGTATTTT; CDR3 protein: CASSLMGATQYF
clone size: -; V gene: TRBV28; J gene: TRBJ1-5; D gene: -; CDR3 DNA: TGTGCCAGCAGTGAGATGGACAGCTCCAATCAGCCCCAGCATTTT; CDR3 protein: CASSEMDSSNQPQHF
clone size: once; V gene: TRBV4-3; J gene: TRBJ2-3; D gene: TRBD2; CDR3 DNA: TGCGCCAGCAGCCCCAGACTAGCGGGTGACACAGATACGCAGTATTTT; CDR3 protein: CASSPRLAGDTDTQYF
clone size: many; V gene: TRBV20-1; J gene: TRBJ2-3; D gene: -; CDR3 DNA: TGCAGTGCTCTTTTAAATACGCAGTATTTT; CDR3 protein: CSALLNTQYF
clone size: -; V gene: TRBV7-9; J gene: TRBJ2-2; D gene: -; CDR3 DNA: TGTGCCAGCAGCTTATCCCTGGGAGGGGGTACCGGGGAGCTGTTTTTT; CDR3 protein: CASSLSLGGGTGELFF
clone size: many; V gene: TRBV4-3; J gene: TRBJ2-7; D gene: TRBD2; CDR3 DNA: TGCGCCAGCAGCCAAGAGGGAGGGGACTACGAGCAGTACTTC; CDR3 protein: CASSQEGGDYEQYF
clone size: -; V gene: TRBV5-4; J gene: TRBJ2-5; D gene: -; CDR3 DNA: TGTGCCAGCAGCTTGGCGTCCCAGCGGGAGACCCAGTACTTC; CDR3 protein: CASSLASQRETQYF
clone size: few; V gene: TRBV29-1; J gene: TRBJ2-7; D gene: TRBD1; CDR3 DNA: TGCAGCGTTTTGGTCCCGGGACAGACCTACGAGCAGTACTTC; CDR3 protein: CSVLVPGQTYEQYF